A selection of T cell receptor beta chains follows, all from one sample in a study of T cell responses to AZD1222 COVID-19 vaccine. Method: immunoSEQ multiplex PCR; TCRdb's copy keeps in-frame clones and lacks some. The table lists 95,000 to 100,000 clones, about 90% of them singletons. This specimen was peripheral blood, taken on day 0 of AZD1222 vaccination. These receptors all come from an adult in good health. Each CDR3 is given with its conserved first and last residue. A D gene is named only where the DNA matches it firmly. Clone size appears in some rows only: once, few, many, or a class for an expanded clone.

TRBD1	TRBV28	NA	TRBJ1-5	CASSHLLTGGIGNQPQHF	TGTGCCAGCAGTCACCTCCTCACAGGGGGCATCGGAAATCAGCCCCAGCATTTT
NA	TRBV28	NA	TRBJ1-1	CASLGTGGWGTEAFF	TGTGCCAGCCTAGGGACTGGGGGCTGGGGCACTGAAGCTTTCTTT
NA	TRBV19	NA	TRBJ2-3	CASNARGFTDTQYF	TGTGCCAGTAACGCACGGGGGTTTACAGATACGCAGTATTTT
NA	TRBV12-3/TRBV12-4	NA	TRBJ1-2	CASSMYRVDGYTF	TGTGCCAGCAGTATGTACAGGGTGGACGGCTACACCTTC
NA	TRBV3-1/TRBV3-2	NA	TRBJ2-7	CASSQVDEQYF	TGTGCCAGCAGCCAAGTGGACGAGCAGTACTTC
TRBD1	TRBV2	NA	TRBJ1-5	CASSLTGGRGQPQHF	TGTGCCAGCAGTCTTACAGGGGGCCGGGGTCAGCCCCAGCATTTT
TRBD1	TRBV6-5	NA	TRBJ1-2	CASSPQGSYGYTF	TGTGCCAGCAGCCCACAGGGGTCCTATGGCTACACCTTC
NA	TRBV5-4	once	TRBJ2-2	CASSLDRVRELFF	TGTGCCAGCAGCTTGGATCGGGTCCGGGAGCTGTTTTTT
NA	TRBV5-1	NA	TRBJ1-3	CASSLSGAVGNTIYF	TGCGCCAGCAGCTTGTCAGGGGCTGTTGGAAACACCATATATTTT
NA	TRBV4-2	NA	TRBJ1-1	CASSQDFGSANTEAFF	TGTGCCAGCAGCCAAGATTTCGGCAGTGCGAACACTGAAGCTTTCTTT
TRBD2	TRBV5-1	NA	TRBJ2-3	CASSLGLAGPTDTQYF	TGCGCCAGCAGCCTCGGACTAGCGGGACCCACAGATACGCAGTATTTT
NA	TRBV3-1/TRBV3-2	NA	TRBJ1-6	CASSQGGRVGNSPLHF	TGTGCCAGCAGCCAAGGTGGCAGGGTGGGGAATTCACCCCTCCACTTT
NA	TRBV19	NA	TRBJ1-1	CASSRVGGTEAFF	TGTGCCAGTAGTAGAGTAGGGGGGACTGAAGCTTTCTTT
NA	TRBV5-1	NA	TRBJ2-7	CASSREGTQRGEQYF	TGCGCCAGCAGTAGGGAGGGCACCCAAAGGGGGGAGCAGTACTTC
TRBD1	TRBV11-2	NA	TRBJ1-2	CASSLERGTGGGSGYTF	TGTGCCAGCAGCTTAGAAAGGGGCACAGGGGGTGGGAGTGGCTACACCTTC
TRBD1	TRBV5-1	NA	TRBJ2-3	CASSLGTGASTDTQYF	TGCGCCAGCAGCCTCGGGACAGGGGCGAGCACAGATACGCAGTATTTT
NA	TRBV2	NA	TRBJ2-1	CASSVIGPSAEQFF	TGTGCCAGCAGTGTTATAGGCCCGTCCGCTGAGCAGTTCTTC
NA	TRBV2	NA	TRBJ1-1	CASSEQNLNTEAFF	TGTGCCAGCAGTGAACAGAATCTGAACACTGAAGCTTTCTTT
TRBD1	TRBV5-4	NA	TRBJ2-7	CASSLVGTGPSYEQYF	TGTGCCAGCAGCTTGGTGGGGACAGGGCCGTCCTACGAGCAGTACTTC
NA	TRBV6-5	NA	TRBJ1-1	CASSHRKDTEAFF	TGTGCCAGCAGTCATCGTAAGGACACTGAAGCTTTCTTT
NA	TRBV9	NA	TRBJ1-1	CASSVEAQRTEAFF	TGTGCCAGCAGCGTAGAGGCCCAACGCACTGAAGCTTTCTTT
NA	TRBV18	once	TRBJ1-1	CASSPPGLRPMNTEAFF	TGTGCCAGCTCACCACCGGGTTTGAGGCCCATGAACACTGAAGCTTTCTTT
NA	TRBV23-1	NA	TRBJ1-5	CASSQPPRDRPSNQPQHF	TGCGCCAGCAGTCAACCACCCAGAGACCGACCGAGCAATCAGCCCCAGCATTTT
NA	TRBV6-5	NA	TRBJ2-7	CASRSLTYEQYF	TGTGCCAGCAGAAGTCTAACCTACGAGCAGTACTTC
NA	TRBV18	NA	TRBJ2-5	CASSPQGMAETQYF	TGTGCCAGCTCACCACAGGGGATGGCAGAGACCCAGTACTTC
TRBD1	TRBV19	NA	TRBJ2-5	CASSIQGVAETQYF	TGTGCCAGTAGTATTCAGGGGGTGGCAGAGACCCAGTACTTC
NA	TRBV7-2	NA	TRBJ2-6	CASSLATGGANVLTF	TGTGCCAGCAGCTTAGCAACAGGCGGGGCCAACGTCCTGACTTTC